Below, 29 T cell receptor beta chains from the same sample are listed, as sequenced in a study of T cell changes during pregnancy in multiple sclerosis. Assay: immunoSEQ multiplex PCR; the TCRdb copy retains only in-frame clones and omits some. The data show more than 60,000 clones, with roughly nine tenths seen just once and 1.4% held by the top ten. Sequencing was performed on peripheral blood, taken in the second trimester of pregnancy. The receptors were gathered from a female donor with multiple sclerosis, enrolled in a pregnancy study.

V and J are TRBV28 and TRBJ1-5; D is possibly TRBD1 (5 bases). Germline V CDR1 and CDR2: MDHEN, SYDVKM. V was cut by 3 bases and J by 7 bases, with 7 bases left in between. The CDR3 is 12 residues long. Here the CDR3 DNA reads TGTGCCAGCAGTTTTCGGGGGCAGCCCCAGCATTTT. Translation: CASSFRGQPQHF.

The V gene is TRBV4-1, the J gene TRBJ2-1; 10 bases agree with TRBD2. Germline V CDR1 and CDR2: MGHRA, YSYEKL. Unmatched junction bases numbered 1, after V lost 3 bases and J lost 5 bases. This CDR3 region has 14 residues. The CDR3 region is CASSHGLADNEQFF. The CDR3 nucleotides read TGCGCCAGCAGCCACGGACTAGCGGACAATGAGCAGTTCTTC.

The chain links TRBV9 to TRBJ1-3, with 7 bases fitting TRBD1. The length of the CDR3 is 14 residues. V dropped 7 bases and J dropped 2; count of bases not matched to a gene: 6. Germline assignment: CDR1 SGDLS and CDR2 YYNGEE. The CDR3 nucleotides read TGTGCCAGCGTCAGGGGGGAAACTGGAAACACCATATATTTT. Its translation: CASVRGETGNTIYF.

The rearrangement joins TRBV29-1 to TRBJ1-1; possible D gene TRBD1, 6 bases. The CDR3 extends over 12 amino acids. Trimming pared 7 bases from V and 4 bases from J, leaving 13 bases between. Per the germline V gene, CDR1 is SQVTM and CDR2 is ANQGSEA. CDR3 loop: CSGGQSGTEAFF. CDR3 nucleotide sequence: TGCAGCGGGGGACAATCCGGCACTGAAGCTTTCTTT.

The chain couples TRBV5-6 to TRBJ2-3; 7 nucleotides agree with TRBD2. Germline V gene lookup returns CDR1 SGHDT and CDR2 YYEEEE. V lost 5 bases, J lost 6 bases, and 15 bases stayed unmatched. The length of the CDR3 is 16 residues. CDR3 region: CASSPSLTSLGDTQYF. CDR3 nucleotides: TGTGCCAGCAGTCCTTCCTTGACTAGCTTGGGCGATACGCAGTATTTT.

A single count supports this clone. The CDR3 DNA reads TGTGCCAGCAGCCAAGTGGTAGCGGCTATTTACAATGAGCAGTTCTTC. The encoded protein is CASSQVVAAIYNEQFF. V and J are TRBV4-2 and TRBJ2-1; possible D gene TRBD2, 6 bases. The CDR3 is 16 amino acids. CDR1 is LGHNA and CDR2 is YNFKEQ in the germline V gene. V was trimmed by 1 base and J by 4 bases, leaving 14 bases between them.

This chain joins TRBV2 and TRBJ2-5; D call uncertain. Germline CDR1 is SNHLY and CDR2 is FYNNEI. This CDR3 region has 13 residues. The V and J ends lost 4 bases and 5 bases respectively, with 11 bases between them. CDR3 region: CASSARATETQYF. DNA for the CDR3: TGTGCCAGCAGTGCCCGCGCTACCGAGACCCAGTACTTC. The full variable domain, its missing parts supplied by reference TRBV2 and TRBJ2-5, is EPEVTQTPSHQVTQMGQEVILRCVPISNHLYFYWYRQILGQKVEFLVSFYNNEISEKSEIFDDQFSVERPDGSNFTLKIRSTKLEDSAMYFCASSARATETQYFGPGTRLLVL.

The CDR3 loop reads CASSHGTPSYNEQFF. The CDR3 coding sequence is TGTGCCAGCAGCCACGGGACTCCTTCCTACAATGAGCAGTTCTTC. V is TRBV7-9 and J is TRBJ2-1, with D maybe TRBD2 (6 bases). The CDR3 sequence is 15 residues long. CDR1 and CDR2 from the germline V gene are SEHNR and FQNEAQ (reference sequence). The V gene lost 5 bases and the J gene lost 1 base, with 12 bases spanning the gap.

V and J are TRBV12-5 and TRBJ2-2; D unresolved. This CDR3 spans 18 amino acids. Per the germline V gene, CDR1 is LGHNT and CDR2 is FRNRAP. V was trimmed by 0 bases and J by 1 base, leaving 15 bases between them. In DNA, the CDR3 is TGTGCTAGTGGTTTGGTAATCTACAGAAATTTGAACACCGGGGAGCTGTTTTTT. Translated: CASGLVIYRNLNTGELFF.

Of note for this clone: One junction end disagrees with the germline gene, perhaps due to a read error. Other DNA sequences within the sample encode an identical CDR3. The chain carries TRBV6-1 and TRBJ2-1, with 10 bases matching TRBD1. The CDR3 length is 15 residues. CDR1 MNHNS and CDR2 SASEGT come from the germline V gene. CDR3 loop: CASSEGTGVSNEQFF. CDR3 nucleotides: TGCGCCAGCAGTGAAGGGACAGGGGTTTCGAATGAGCAGTTCTTC.

This chain joins TRBV5-1 and TRBJ2-5, with D hard to call. The germline CDR1 and CDR2 sequences are SGHRS and YFSETQ. This CDR3 has 14 residues. Trimming removed 0 bases from V and 2 bases from J, with 8 bases in between. The CDR3 DNA sequence: TGCGCCAGCAGCTTGGGAGCCACTCAAGAGACCCAGTACTTC. As protein: CASSLGATQETQYF.

This chain connects TRBV6-5 to TRBJ2-1; tentatively, D is TRBD2 (6 bases). Germline CDR1 reads MNHEY; CDR2 reads SVGAGI. The V end lost 0 bases, the J end lost 3 bases, and 12 bases lay between the germline ends. The CDR3 length is 16 residues. The CDR3, as DNA: TGTGCCAGCAGTTACTCGTCGGGAGAGTTCTACAATGAGCAGTTCTTC. This sequence encodes CASSYSSGEFYNEQFF.

The chain joins TRBV5-4 to TRBJ2-7; TRBD1 agrees at 9 bases. The germline V gene encodes CDR1 SGHNT and CDR2 YYREEE (reference sequence). CDR3 length equals 14 residues. V lost 2 bases and J lost 6; bases outside the gene matches: 6. CDR3 sequence (DNA): TGTGCCAGCAGCTTCGACAGGGGGGTGGTCGAGCAGTACTTC. Translated: CASSFDRGVVEQYF.

The V and J genes are TRBV27 and TRBJ1-1; TRBD1 agrees at 8 bases. The CDR3 has 15 amino acids. The ends lost 2 bases at V and 1 base at J; junction bases unmatched: 3. The germline V gene encodes CDR1 MNHEY and CDR2 SMNVEV (reference sequence). CDR3: CASSLLGQANTEAFF. DNA for the CDR3: TGTGCCAGCAGTTTACTGGGACAGGCGAACACTGAAGCTTTCTTT.

DNA for the CDR3: TGCGCCAGCAGTACAGGGGGCCGAGACACCATATATTTT. Protein: CASSTGGRDTIYF. V gene TRBV10-1 combines with J gene TRBJ1-3, with TRBD1 matching 9 bases. This CDR3 comprises 13 residues. Germline CDR1 and CDR2: WNHNN and SYGVQD (reference sequence). The V gene end was trimmed by 5 bases and the J gene end by 8 bases; junction bases not matched to a gene: 4.

The chain recombines TRBV10-3 with TRBJ1-2; 8 bases line up with TRBD1. The CDR3 consists of 14 residues. Germline CDR1 is ENHRY and CDR2 is SYGVKD. Trimming cost V 4 bases and J 7 bases; bases outside gene matches: 8. CDR3: CAISGVRGQFGYTF. The CDR3 region has the DNA TGTGCCATCAGTGGAGTCAGGGGGCAATTTGGCTACACCTTC.

The rearrangement joins TRBV7-6 to TRBJ1-5; D possibly corresponds to TRBD1 (5 bases). The germline CDR1 and CDR2 sequences are SGHVS and FNYEAQ. Between the trimmed V and J ends, which lost 5 bases and 5 bases, there was a span of 10 bases. The CDR3 has 13 residues. Written as DNA, the CDR3 is TGTGCCAGCAGCCCAAAACAGGATCAGCCCCAGCATTTT. Translated: CASSPKQDQPQHF.

This clone was recorded once. The chain joins TRBV14 to TRBJ2-7, with 9 bases that match TRBD1. Losses at the gene ends were 8 bases for V and 5 bases for J; bases not matched to a gene: 19. The CDR3 has 17 amino acids. Germline V gene lookup returns CDR1 SGHDN and CDR2 FVKESK. This chain's CDR3 is CASSRRGTRQGEHEQYF. The CDR3 nucleotides are TGTGCCAGCTCCCGAAGAGGTACGAGACAGGGGGAGCACGAGCAGTACTTC.

This clone ranks as medium-sized. The V and J genes are TRBV7-2 and TRBJ1-2; maybe TRBD1 (6 bases). Germline-derived CDR1 and CDR2 are SGHTA and FQGNSA. Between the trimmed V and J ends, which lost 10 bases and 0 bases, there was a span of 15 bases. CDR3 size: 14 residues. CDR3 DNA sequence: TGTGCCACCGCCCGGGACATGACTAACTATGGCTACACCTTC. This encodes CATARDMTNYGYTF.

The chain is built from TRBV6-5 and TRBJ2-7; D uncertain. The ends were cut back, 1 base at V and 4 bases at J, with 8 bases in the middle. The CDR3 runs to 13 residues. CDR1 is MNHEY and CDR2 is SVGAGI in the germline V gene. The DNA for the CDR3 is TGTGCCAGCAGTTACTTTATTTCTTACGAGCAGTACTTC. This encodes CASSYFISYEQYF.

A single count supports this clone. The gene calls are TRBV7-3 and TRBJ1-1; D is perhaps TRBD1 (5 bases). The germline gives CDR1 SGHTA, CDR2 FQGTGA. This CDR3 contains 15 residues. The ends were cut back, 3 bases at V and 0 bases at J, with 11 bases in the middle. The CDR3 bases are TGTGCCAGCAGCTTCCAACCCAGGGTGAACACTGAAGCTTTCTTT. Translated, it gives CASSFQPRVNTEAFF. Based on the CDR3 plus reference TRBV7-3 and TRBJ1-1, the full variable domain is GAGVSQTPSNKVTEKGKYVELRCDPISGHTALYWYRQSLGQGPEFLIYFQGTGAADDSGLPNDRFFAVRPEGSVSTLKIQRTERGDSAVYLCASSFQPRVNTEAFFGQGTRLTVV.

The chain carries TRBV10-3 and TRBJ2-5; D perhaps matches TRBD2 (6 bases). Trimming left V 8 bases short and J 3 bases short, with 13 bases between. Germline lookup yields CDR1 ENHRY and CDR2 SYGVKD. The CDR3 sequence is 13 residues long. CDR3 DNA: TGTGCCATCCGGGAGCCCCCTGAAGAGACCCAGTACTTC. Translating gives CAIREPPEETQYF.

This clone was counted between two and nine times. The chain uses TRBV5-1 and TRBJ2-5; 8 bases align to TRBD1. J was trimmed by 1 base and V by 4 bases; bases with no gene match: 6. The CDR3 contains 15 residues. CDR1 SGHRS and CDR2 YFSETQ come from the germline V gene. The CDR3 loop is CASSLGQGPQETQYF. DNA for the CDR3: TGCGCCAGCAGCCTTGGACAGGGTCCCCAAGAGACCCAGTACTTC.

The rearrangement links TRBV7-2 to TRBJ2-1; weak D call: TRBD2 (5 bases). V lost 1 base, J lost 1 base, and 11 bases lay in between. The CDR3 contains 16 residues. CDR1 and CDR2 (germline): SGHTA, FQGNSA. DNA for the CDR3: TGTGCCAGCAGCTTAGAACCAGCGGTTTCCTACAATGAGCAGTTCTTC. It translates to CASSLEPAVSYNEQFF. The full variable domain, in which reference TRBV7-2 and TRBJ2-1 provide the parts outside the CDR3, is GAGVSQSPSNKVTEKGKDVELRCDPISGHTALYWYRQSLGQGLEFLIYFQGNSAPDKSGLPSDRFSAERTGGSVSTLTIQRTQQEDSAVYLCASSLEPAVSYNEQFFGPGTRLTVL.

The chain couples TRBV10-3 to TRBJ2-3; D might be TRBD1 (7 bases). Germline loops: CDR1 ENHRY, CDR2 SYGVKD. Trimming removed 4 bases from V and 4 bases from J, with 12 bases in between. The CDR3 spans 14 residues. The CDR3 loop reads CAISGDREADTQYF. The CDR3 nucleotides read TGTGCCATCAGTGGCGACAGGGAGGCAGATACGCAGTATTTT.

The genes are TRBV20-1 and TRBJ1-1, with D perhaps TRBD1 (6 bases). Germline V gives CDR1 DFQATT, CDR2 SNEGSKA (reference sequence). V shed 3 bases and J shed 10 bases, with 12 bases lying between them. This CDR3 has 11 residues. The CDR3 DNA sequence: TGCAGTGCTAGCCTACAGGGCGTAGCTTTCTTT. Translating gives CSASLQGVAFF.

The V and J genes are TRBV28 and TRBJ1-2; the D gene is possibly TRBD1 (5 bases). The V end was cut by 3 bases, the J end by 6 bases, with 8 bases between. Germline V gives CDR1 MDHEN, CDR2 SYDVKM. There are 12 residues in the CDR3. The CDR3 nucleotides read TGTGCCAGCAGTTTTATACAGGATGGCTACACCTTC. It is translated as CASSFIQDGYTF.

This chain uses TRBV9 with TRBJ1-6; D is uncertain. Germline V lookup: CDR1 SGDLS, CDR2 YYNGEE. This CDR3 has 13 amino acids. Trimming stripped 1 base from V and 8 bases from J, with 7 bases between. Written as DNA, the CDR3 is TGTGCCAGCAGCGTATCCGGGGATTCACCCCTCCACTTT. It codes for CASSVSGDSPLHF.

V usage is TRBV10-2 and J usage is TRBJ2-1, with TRBD1 matching over 9 bases. The CDR3 totals 15 residues. The V and J ends lost 6 bases and 6 bases, in that order; junction bases with no gene match: 9. Germline CDR1 is WSHSY and CDR2 is SAAADI. CDR3 amino acids: CASRTGTGKFNEQFF. CDR3 coding DNA: TGCGCCAGCAGAACCGGGACAGGGAAGTTCAATGAGCAGTTCTTC.